This T cell receptor beta chain was recorded in a study of OX40 agonist ivuxolimab in advanced cancers. Generated by immunoSEQ multiplex PCR, the TCRdb table keeps only in-frame clones and is missing some. Here the sample spans about 120,000 clones, more than 80% being singletons. This clone has only one observation. V lost 0 bases and J lost 2, with 14 bases in between. Germline-derived CDR1 and CDR2 are MNHNY and SVGAGI (reference sequence). The CDR3 is made up of 16 amino acids. The chain recombines TRBV6-6 with TRBJ2-7; maybe TRBD1 (6 bases). The clonotype comes from an adult with an advanced solid tumor such as melanoma, head and neck, liver or kidney cancer. The sample was CD4+ or CD8+ T cells sorted from blood, taken in a trial of the OX40 agonist ivuxolimab. This CDR3 reads CASSYSYERQAYEQYF. The CDR3 DNA is TGTGCCAGCAGTTACTCGTACGAGAGACAGGCCTACGAGCAGTACTTC.